This T cell receptor (beta chain) came from a study of graft-versus-host responses after intestinal transplantation. Overall study context: All recipients were given anti-thymocyte globulin induction, and tacrolimus and steroids were then administered for 2 to 4 years. Study-wide results and caveats: Some GvH clones were seen earlier in gut or blood, suggesting intestinal origin. Elevated graft-versus-host to host-versus-graft clonal ratios in allografts were recorded for patients with graft-donor T cell macrochimerism.

Generated by immunoSEQ multiplex PCR, the TCRdb table keeps only in-frame clones and is missing some. The data show about 22,000 clones, around 80% seen once. In the case of this clone: Antigen unknown.

Germline values: CDR1 MNHNS, CDR2 SASEGT. The CDR3 runs 10 residues. Trimming removed 8 bases from V and 5 bases from J, with 6 bases in between. Processed graft tissue released its intraepithelial and lamina propria lymphocytes. Sequencing used ileum tissue, obtained 12 days after intestinal transplant. The chain uses TRBV6-1 and TRBJ1-2; D remains unclear. The clonotype comes from a human patient who received an intestinal transplant, so some T cells may come from the graft donor. The CDR3 loop reads CASGRYGYTF. CDR3 DNA: TGTGCCAGCGGTAGATATGGCTACACCTTC.